A single sample gave rise to the 6 T cell receptor beta chains below, sequenced in a study of blood T cell repertoires in COVID-19. The table came from immunoSEQ multiplex PCR; TCRdb's copy has only in-frame clones and leaves some out. This sample yields about 260,000 clones, of which over 80% are seen a single time; 3% to 4.5% belongs to the top ten. Specimen: peripheral blood. All receptors come from a woman aged 40 to 49 with acute or convalescent COVID-19.

The rearrangement joins TRBV12-2 to TRBJ2-7; no check of the table's D call, TRBD2, against the DNA was made. TRBV12-2 is designated a pseudogene. CDR3 length: 13 residues. The chain's CDR3 is CASRFLLHGEQYV. DNA of the CDR3: TGTGCAAGTCGCTTCCTCTTGCACGGGGAGCAGTACGTC.

The CDR3 DNA is TGTGCCAGTAAAAAGGGGACAGGGGGCAATGGCTACACCTTC. Protein sequence: CASKKGTGGNGYTF. V is TRBV19 and J is TRBJ1-2, with TRBD1 matching over 12 bases. The CDR3 has 14 residues. V lost 7 bases and J lost 6; bases outside the gene matches: 6. The germline V gene has CDR1 LNHDA and CDR2 SQIVND (reference sequence).

The chain uses TRBV20-1 and TRBJ1-2; 7 nucleotides align to TRBD1. Germline CDR1 and CDR2: DFQATT and SNEGSKA (reference sequence). With V trimmed by 3 bases and J by 8 bases, 6 bases remained unmatched. The CDR3 spans 12 residues. CDR3 nucleotides: TGCAGTGCTAGTGGCCAGGGGGGCGGCTACACCTTC. It yields the protein CSASGQGGGYTF.

The chain couples TRBV19 to TRBJ1-3; D gene uncertain. The CDR3 contains 14 residues. Germline CDR1 reads LNHDA; CDR2 reads SQIVND (reference sequence). Trimming left V 1 base short and J 1 base short, with 5 bases between. CDR3 DNA sequence: TGTGCCAGTAGTATAGCGGGATCTGGAAACACCATATATTTT. Encoded protein: CASSIAGSGNTIYF.

This clone has only one observation. The V call is TRBV11-1, the J call TRBJ2-3, with D perhaps matching TRBD2 (6 bases). The CDR3 runs 14 residues. Germline V gene data show CDR1 as SGHAT and CDR2 as FQDESV (reference sequence). Trimming removed 4 bases from V and 4 bases from J, with 12 bases in between. CDR3 sequence: CASSSQTGADTQYF. The DNA of the CDR3 is TGTGCCAGCAGCTCTCAGACGGGGGCAGATACGCAGTATTTT.

The genes are TRBV2 and TRBJ1-6, with TRBD1 as a possible D gene (6 bases). V gave up 1 base and J gave up 8 bases, with 12 bases separating them. This CDR3 has 15 amino acids. CDR1 and CDR2 (germline): SNHLY, FYNNEI. This CDR3 is CASSEGPGAYSPLHF. The CDR3 nucleotides are TGTGCCAGCAGTGAAGGTCCAGGGGCCTATTCACCCCTCCACTTT. Together with reference TRBV2 and TRBJ1-6, the CDR3 gives the full variable domain: EPEVTQTPSHQVTQMGQEVILRCVPISNHLYFYWYRQILGQKVEFLVSFYNNEISEKSEIFDDQFSVERPDGSNFTLKIRSTKLEDSAMYFCASSEGPGAYSPLHFGNGTRLTVT.